What follows are 16 T cell receptor beta chains derived from one specimen sequenced in a study of beta chain features in type 1 diabetes. Regarding the study as a whole: Among all four CD4+ subsets, Type 1 diabetes patients had TCRB CDR3s that were moderately but significantly shorter.

Which antigens these TCRs recognize remains unknown. Sequenced material consisted of expressed TCRB transcripts (all of the isolated RNA was reverse transcribed). Assay used: immunoSEQ multiplex PCR; TCRdb lists only in-frame clones, some missing. The sample holds roughly 230,000 clones, approximately 10% seen once. Sequencing input: naive CD4+ T cells from blood. The source of these receptors is a man between 25 and 39 years old with type 1 diabetes.

This clone came up a few times. Other DNA sequences from this sample encode an identical CDR3 as well. This chain joins TRBV4-1 and TRBJ2-2; D possibly corresponds to TRBD2 (6 bases). With 0 bases removed from V and 6 bases from J, the gap between germline ends came to 11 bases. The CDR3 covers 15 residues. The germline gives CDR1 MGHRA, CDR2 YSYEKL. The chain's CDR3 is CASSQEGGGAGELFF. CDR3 bases: TGCGCCAGCAGCCAAGAGGGCGGCGGGGCCGGGGAGCTGTTTTTT.

This sequence joins TRBV4-1 and TRBJ1-1; D call uncertain. The CDR3 spans 14 residues. From germline, CDR1 is MGHRA and CDR2 YSYEKL. The germline V and J ends were trimmed by 4 bases and 1 base, with 10 bases remaining between them. CDR3 in amino acids: CASSPPGSNTEAFF. The CDR3, as DNA: TGCGCCAGCAGCCCCCCGGGGTCGAACACTGAAGCTTTCTTT.

V and J are TRBV11-2 and TRBJ2-3; 7 bases fit TRBD1. The ends lost 1 base at V and 2 bases at J; junction bases unmatched: 3. Germline V gene sequence: CDR1 SGHAT, CDR2 FQNNGV. The CDR3 spans 15 residues. CDR3 sequence reads: CASSLGQGVTDTQYF. For the CDR3, the DNA is TGTGCCAGCAGCTTAGGACAGGGAGTCACAGATACGCAGTATTTT.

This clone was counted only a few times. J is TRBJ1-2 and V is TRBV7-3, with 9 bases fitting TRBD1. Germline V gene lookup returns CDR1 SGHTA and CDR2 FQGTGA. J was trimmed by 6 bases and V by 5 bases; bases with no gene match: 13. The CDR3 is made up of 16 amino acids. The CDR3 coding sequence is TGTGCCAGCAGCCCCTCGGGGACAGGGCATGGTCATGGCTACACCTTC. Protein product: CASSPSGTGHGHGYTF.

This clone was observed a few times. The J gene is TRBJ1-4, the V gene TRBV14; D gene uncertain. This CDR3 contains 18 residues. The V end was cut by 1 base, the J end by 0 bases, with 15 bases between. Looked up from germline, CDR1 is SGHDN and CDR2 is FVKESK. CDR3 DNA: TGTGCCAGCAGCCAAGCCCGCTCGGGTTATGCAACTAATGAAAAACTGTTTTTT. It specifies CASSQARSGYATNEKLFF. Filled out from reference TRBV14 and TRBJ1-4, the complete variable domain reads EAGVTQFPSHSVIEKGQTVTLRCDPISGHDNLYWYRRVMGKEIKFLLHFVKESKQDESGMPNNRFLAERTGGTYSTLKVQPAELEDSGVYFCASSQARSGYATNEKLFFGSGTQLSVL.

Written as DNA, the CDR3 is TGTGCCAGCAGCTTAGGGTCAGTTTTAGAGACCCAGTACTTC. Translating gives CASSLGSVLETQYF. The rearrangement links TRBV7-8 to TRBJ2-5; no reliable D call. The CDR3 runs to 14 residues. Looked up from germline, CDR1 is SGHVS and CDR2 is FQNEAQ. The V end lost 1 base, the J end lost 4 bases, and 10 bases lay between the germline ends.

This clone was seen a handful of times. This chain uses TRBV29-1 with TRBJ2-3; D remains unclear. The germline V gene has CDR1 SQVTM and CDR2 ANQGSEA. V shed 6 bases and J shed 7 bases, with 11 bases lying between them. The CDR3 extends over 11 amino acids. Here the CDR3 reads CSVSTYYTQYF. The CDR3, as DNA: TGCAGCGTAAGCACGTACTATACGCAGTATTTT.

The chain carries TRBV6-5 and TRBJ1-2; D not resolved. The CDR3 totals 15 residues. Germline V gene data show CDR1 as MNHEY and CDR2 as SVGAGI. The V and J ends lost 0 bases and 4 bases respectively, with 12 bases between them. This chain's CDR3 is CASSYSTGGSYGYTF. CDR3 nucleotide sequence: TGTGCCAGCAGTTACTCCACGGGAGGCAGCTATGGCTACACCTTC.

The chain links TRBV30 to TRBJ2-7; 13 nucleotides line up with TRBD2. Germline V gene data show CDR1 as GTSNPN and CDR2 as SVGIG (reference sequence). After removal of 1 base from V and 9 bases from J, the junction contained 6 bases not matched to a gene. The CDR3 consists of 14 residues. CDR3 residues: CAWSGGLAGAGQYF. Written as DNA, the CDR3 is TGTGCCTGGAGTGGTGGACTAGCGGGGGCCGGGCAGTACTTC.

This clone occurred a few times. This chain uses TRBV7-2 with TRBJ1-1; 9 bases agree with TRBD1. Germline V CDR1 and CDR2: SGHTA, FQGNSA. This CDR3 comprises 15 residues. V shed 4 bases and J 4 bases; nucleotides not matched to a gene: 7. The CDR3 here is CASSSDRGRSTEAFF. CDR3 sequence (DNA): TGTGCCAGCAGCTCGGACAGGGGTCGAAGCACTGAAGCTTTCTTT.

The genes are TRBV2 and TRBJ2-4; 7 nucleotides line up with TRBD2. Germline CDR1 SNHLY, CDR2 FYNNEI. CDR3 length: 14 amino acids. V was clipped by 2 bases and J by 5 bases; unmatched bases: 3. The CDR3 DNA follows: TGTGCCAGCAGTGAAAGCGGGGCTCAAAACATTCAGTACTTC. Translating it yields CASSESGAQNIQYF.

V usage is TRBV7-3 and J usage is TRBJ1-1; D remains ambiguous. The CDR3 loop spans 14 amino acids. Germline V lookup: CDR1 SGHTA, CDR2 FQGTGA. Deletions cut 0 bases from V and 1 base from J, with 6 bases between. The CDR3 is CASSLTSQNTEAFF. In nucleotides, the CDR3 is TGTGCCAGCAGCTTAACGTCACAGAACACTGAAGCTTTCTTT.

The genes are TRBV20-1 and TRBJ2-2, with D unresolved. This CDR3 comprises 11 residues. The germline CDR1 and CDR2 sequences are DFQATT and SNEGSKA (reference sequence). Trimming shortened V by 6 bases and J by 3 bases, and 5 bases separated the two germline ends. The CDR3 bases are TGCAGTGCCGTATACACCGGGGAGCTGTTTTTT. The encoded protein is CSAVYTGELFF.

The chain recombines TRBV7-9 with TRBJ2-5; D is possibly TRBD2 (5 bases). The CDR3 consists of 12 residues. V lost 5 bases, J lost 5 bases, and 9 bases lay in between. The germline CDR1 and CDR2 sequences are SEHNR and FQNEAQ (reference sequence). CDR3 DNA: TGTGCCAGCAGCCCCCCTAGCGAGACCCAGTACTTC. Amino acid sequence: CASSPPSETQYF.

This clone showed up just a few times. The chain uses TRBV6-5 and TRBJ1-2; 7 bases map to TRBD1. This CDR3 region has 13 residues. J was trimmed by 4 bases and V by 4 bases; bases with no gene match: 3. CDR1 and CDR2 from the germline V gene are MNHEY and SVGAGI. CDR3 in DNA: TGTGCCAGCAGTTTAAGGACAGGCTATGGCTACACCTTC. As protein: CASSLRTGYGYTF.

V and J are TRBV30 and TRBJ2-7; a weak D match, TRBD1 (6 bases). V was clipped by 2 bases and J by 5 bases, with 13 bases between them. CDR1 is GTSNPN and CDR2 is SVGIG in the germline V gene (reference sequence). There are 13 residues in the CDR3. The CDR3 region is CAWSLPTGNEQYF. In DNA, the CDR3 is TGTGCCTGGAGTCTACCGACAGGCAACGAGCAGTACTTC.